Shown below are 15 T cell receptor beta chains from a single sample sequenced in a study of blood T cell repertoires in COVID-19. The method was immunoSEQ multiplex PCR; TCRdb's version includes in-frame clones alone and lacks a portion of them. The sample shows under 80,000 clones, less than 90% of them seen only once. What was sequenced was peripheral blood. The receptors come from a man at least 80 years old in a cohort sampled during active COVID-19.

The chain recombines TRBV12-3 or TRBV12-4 with TRBJ1-2, with 7 bases fitting TRBD1. The length of the CDR3 is 13 residues. J gave up 7 bases and V 6 bases, and 8 bases lay outside the gene matches. CDR3 in DNA: TGTGCCAGCAGGCCCAGGGGGGCTGGTGGCTACACCTTC. This gives the protein CASRPRGAGGYTF.

The J gene is TRBJ2-5, the V gene TRBV28; TRBD2 is a possible D gene (6 bases). The CDR3 totals 16 residues. The germline V and J ends were trimmed by 6 bases and 1 base, with 18 bases remaining between them. The germline CDR1 and CDR2 sequences are MDHEN and SYDVKM. The CDR3 sequence is CASSLDGGRFQETQYF. The CDR3 DNA is TGTGCCAGCAGCCTTGATGGGGGGAGGTTCCAAGAGACCCAGTACTTC.

This clone was seen once. The CDR3 here is CASSTSGVSGFF. CDR3 coding DNA: TGTGCCAGCTCAACGTCCGGGGTATCGGGGTTCTTC. The chain employs TRBV18 and TRBJ2-1; D perhaps matches TRBD2 (5 bases). Germline values: CDR1 KGHSH, CDR2 LQKENI. The ends were cut back, 5 bases at V and 15 bases at J, with 17 bases in the middle. This CDR3 comprises 12 residues.

The chain employs TRBV10-2 and TRBJ2-7; 9 nucleotides align to TRBD2. This CDR3 contains 15 residues. Trimming took 2 bases from V and 6 from J; bases not matched to a gene: 8. From germline, CDR1 is WSHSY and CDR2 SAAADI. The CDR3 coding sequence is TGCGCCAGCAGTGAGGGGTGGCGGGGGGGTCTCGAGCAGTACGTC. This translates into CASSEGWRGGLEQYV.

The chain joins TRBV7-3 to TRBJ2-5; TRBD2 agrees at 8 bases. This CDR3 spans 15 amino acids. V dropped 1 base and J dropped 3; count of bases not matched to a gene: 4. The germline CDR1 and CDR2 sequences are SGHTA and FQGTGA. The CDR3 loop is CASSLMAGGEETQYF. For the CDR3, the DNA is TGTGCCAGCAGCTTAATGGCGGGGGGCGAAGAGACCCAGTACTTC.

J is TRBJ2-1 and V is TRBV4-3, with D possibly TRBD2 on 6 matching bases. Germline-derived CDR1 and CDR2 are LGHNA and YSLEER. This CDR3 has 16 amino acids. V shed 1 base and J shed 4 bases, with 14 bases lying between them. The CDR3 loop reads CASSQVGGAFYNEQFF. As DNA, the CDR3 is TGCGCCAGCAGCCAAGTCGGGGGAGCCTTTTACAATGAGCAGTTCTTC.

The rearrangement links TRBV9 to TRBJ2-3; 9 bases match TRBD2. Germline V gene sequence: CDR1 SGDLS, CDR2 YYNGEE. CDR3 length equals 17 residues. The ends lost 1 base at V and 6 bases at J; junction bases unmatched: 12. For the CDR3, the DNA is TGTGCCAGCAGCGTAATTAGTAGCGGGGGTCAAGGGGATACGCAGTATTTT. It encodes CASSVISSGGQGDTQYF.

This chain joins TRBV29-1 and TRBJ2-5; D might be TRBD1 (5 bases). CDR1 SQVTM and CDR2 ANQGSEA come from the germline V gene. Trimming took off 3 bases at V and 2 bases at J, with 7 bases between the two ends. The CDR3 has 12 amino acids. CDR3: CSVDRAQETQYF. In DNA form, the CDR3 reads TGCAGCGTTGACAGGGCTCAAGAGACCCAGTACTTC.

This chain connects TRBV4-1 to TRBJ1-4; 7 nucleotides match TRBD1. CDR1 and CDR2 from the germline V gene are MGHRA and YSYEKL. The V and J ends lost 5 bases and 8 bases, in that order; junction bases with no gene match: 8. The CDR3 sequence is 14 residues long. The CDR3, as DNA: TGCGCCAGCAGCGCGACAGGGTCTAGGGAAAAACTGTTTTTT. The encoded protein is CASSATGSREKLFF.

The rearrangement links TRBV5-8 to TRBJ1-2; 10 bases agree with TRBD1. The CDR3 covers 13 residues. The V segment lost 4 bases and the J segment 5 bases; nucleotides outside the gene matches: 2. CDR1 is SGHTS and CDR2 is YDEGEE in the germline V gene. CDR3 coding DNA: TGTGCCAGCAGCCCGGGACAGGGGTATGGCTACACCTTC. This gives the protein CASSPGQGYGYTF.

The rearrangement joins TRBV4-1 to TRBJ2-7; D is perhaps TRBD1 (5 bases). V lost 3 bases, J lost 6 bases, and 12 bases lay in between. This CDR3 has 13 residues. The germline CDR1 and CDR2 sequences are MGHRA and YSYEKL. The CDR3: CASSHARVSEQYF. CDR3 in DNA: TGCGCCAGCAGCCACGCCAGGGTGTCCGAGCAGTACTTC.

The genes are TRBV14 and TRBJ2-7; D is uncertain. The CDR3 contains 15 residues. Germline CDR1 and CDR2: SGHDN and FVKESK. V was clipped by 4 bases and J by 4 bases, with 17 bases between them. This CDR3 reads CASSPTPRVTYEQYF. As DNA, the CDR3 is TGTGCCAGCAGCCCAACCCCCCGGGTAACTTACGAGCAGTACTTC.

This clone was found once. The chain carries TRBV5-1 and TRBJ2-3, with TRBD2 as a possible D gene (5 bases). This CDR3 region has 14 residues. Germline V gene sequence: CDR1 SGHRS, CDR2 YFSETQ. V was cut by 2 bases and J by 0 bases, with 7 bases left in between. The CDR3 nucleotides are TGCGCCAGCAGCTTCGGGATAAGCACAGATACGCAGTATTTT. Protein product: CASSFGISTDTQYF.

This chain uses TRBV5-1 with TRBJ2-2, with TRBD2 matching over 14 bases. The J segment lost 7 bases and the V segment lost 3 bases, leaving 2 bases of the junction unmatched. CDR1 is SGHRS and CDR2 is YFSETQ in the germline V gene. CDR3 size: 15 residues. CDR3 nucleotide sequence: TGCGCCAGCAGCTGGACTAGCGGGGGGATCGGGGAGCTGTTTTTT. Amino acid sequence: CASSWTSGGIGELFF.

The CDR3 is CASSLATQGAKNEQFF. For the CDR3, the DNA is TGTGCCAGCAGCTTAGCCACGCAGGGGGCGAAGAATGAGCAGTTCTTC. V usage is TRBV7-3 and J usage is TRBJ2-1, with 8 bases that match TRBD1. With 2 bases clipped from V and 7 bases from J, the junction kept 10 bases outside the gene matches. The germline V gene encodes CDR1 SGHTA and CDR2 FQGTGA. CDR3 length: 16 residues.